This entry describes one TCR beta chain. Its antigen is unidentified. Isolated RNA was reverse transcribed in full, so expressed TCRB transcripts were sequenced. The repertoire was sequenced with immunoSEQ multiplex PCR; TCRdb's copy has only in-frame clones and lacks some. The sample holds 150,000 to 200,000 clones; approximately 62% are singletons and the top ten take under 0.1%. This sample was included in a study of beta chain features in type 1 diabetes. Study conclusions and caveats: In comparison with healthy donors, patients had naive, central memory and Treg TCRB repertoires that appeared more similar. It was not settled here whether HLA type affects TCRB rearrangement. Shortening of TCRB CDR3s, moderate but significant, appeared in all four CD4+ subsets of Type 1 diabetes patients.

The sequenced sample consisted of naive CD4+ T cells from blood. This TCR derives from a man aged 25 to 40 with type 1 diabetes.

The CDR3 sequence is CASSPLGTGDAEQYF. Here the CDR3 DNA reads TGTGCCAGCTCACCACTAGGCACAGGGGATGCCGAGCAGTACTTC. The rearrangement links TRBV18 to TRBJ2-7; 7 bases line up with TRBD1. There are 15 residues in the CDR3. J lost 6 bases, V lost 1 base, and 9 bases had no gene match. Germline V gene data show CDR1 as KGHSH and CDR2 as LQKENI.